This is a list of T cell receptor beta chains from one sample in a study of blood T cell repertoires in COVID-19. The assay was immunoSEQ multiplex PCR, and TCRdb's table has in-frame clones only and misses some. The table has about 350,000 clones, approximately 87% seen once; the top ten hold about 5.2%. Sequencing input: PBMCs or T cells enriched from blood (not recorded which). The receptors originated from a woman in her thirties who had recovered from COVID-19. The CDR3 runs from the conserved cysteine through the conserved F or W. The D gene is left open where the match is weak. Rows give clone size only sometimes, using once, few, many, or a class for an expanded clone.

D gene	V gene	clone size	J gene	CDR3 protein	CDR3 DNA
NA	TRBV28	NA	TRBJ1-2	CASSLRFYGYTF	TGTGCCAGCAGTCTGAGGTTCTATGGCTACACCTTC
TRBD1	TRBV5-1	NA	TRBJ2-6	CASSSNPGTENVLTF	TGCGCCAGCAGCTCCAACCCCGGGACAGAAAACGTCCTGACTTTC
NA	TRBV4-2	NA	TRBJ1-4	CASSQLTRGPRDEKLFF	TGTGCCAGCAGCCAACTCACCAGGGGCCCCAGGGATGAAAAACTGTTTTTT
NA	TRBV30	NA	TRBJ1-1	CAWTGPVPEAFF	TGTGCCTGGACAGGGCCCGTCCCTGAAGCTTTCTTT
NA	TRBV5-6	NA	TRBJ2-5	CASSDLPGGQETQYF	TGTGCCAGCAGCGATCTTCCCGGGGGCCAAGAGACCCAGTACTTC
NA	TRBV19	NA	TRBJ1-6	CASSIVQVDSPLHF	TGTGCCAGTAGTATAGTACAGGTGGATTCACCCCTCCACTTT
NA	TRBV6-5	NA	TRBJ1-6	CASGSWGDSPLHF	TGTGCCAGCGGATCTTGGGGGGATTCACCCCTCCACTTT
NA	TRBV5-1	NA	TRBJ2-7	CSPGESYEQYF	TGTAGTCCAGGGGAATCCTACGAGCAGTACTTC
TRBD1	TRBV5-1	once	TRBJ1-1	CASSLGTGRNTEAFF	TGCGCCAGCAGCTTGGGGACAGGGAGGAACACTGAAGCTTTCTTT
TRBD1	TRBV4-1	NA	TRBJ1-2	CASSQVGRGHFGYTF	TGCGCCAGCAGCCAAGTTGGCAGGGGGCACTTTGGCTACACCTTC
TRBD1	TRBV9	NA	TRBJ1-5	CASSTGETNQPQHF	TGTGCCAGCAGTACAGGGGAAACCAATCAGCCCCAGCATTTT
TRBD1	TRBV5-6	NA	TRBJ2-5	CASRRTGVGRETQYF	TGTGCCAGCAGACGGACAGGGGTAGGTCGGGAGACCCAGTACTTC
NA	TRBV30	NA	TRBJ1-2	CAWSVLGGGGYTF	TGTGCCTGGAGTGTTCTAGGGGGGGGCGGCTACACCTTC
NA	TRBV4-3	NA	TRBJ1-2	CASSQASGGFYGYTF	TGCGCCAGCAGCCAAGCTTCCGGGGGGTTCTATGGCTACACCTTC
NA	TRBV10-1	NA	TRBJ2-7	CASSEEQGTYEQYF	TGCGCCAGCAGTGAGGAGCAGGGAACCTACGAGCAGTACTTC
NA	TRBV5-1	NA	TRBJ1-1	CASSLEAGKTEAFF	TGCGCCAGCAGCTTGGAGGCAGGGAAGACTGAAGCTTTCTTT
NA	TRBV12-2	NA	TRBJ2-7	CASRLGKVAGVPYEQYF	TGTGCAAGTCGCTTAGGTAAAGTCGCAGGGGTTCCCTACGAGCAGTACTTC
NA	TRBV2	NA	TRBJ1-5	CASSEMQPGLDQPQHF	TGTGCCAGCAGTGAAATGCAGCCAGGTCTTGATCAGCCCCAGCATTTT
TRBD1	TRBV19	NA	TRBJ1-1	CASSEGAMNTEAFF	TGTGCCAGCTCAGAGGGGGCGATGAACACTGAAGCTTTCTTT
TRBD1	TRBV4-2	NA	TRBJ2-4	CASSQDYRGEAKNIQYF	TGTGCCAGCAGCCAAGATTACAGGGGGGAGGCCAAAAACATTCAGTACTTC
NA	TRBV27	NA	TRBJ1-4	CASSFQVGDNEKLFF	TGTGCCAGCAGTTTCCAGGTCGGGGATAATGAAAAACTGTTTTTT
NA	TRBV30	NA	TRBJ1-3	CAWSPGQKSGNTIYF	TGTGCCTGGAGCCCTGGACAGAAGTCTGGAAACACCATATATTTT
NA	TRBV4-1	NA	TRBJ1-1	CASSQEYRTANTEAFF	TGCGCCAGCAGCCAAGAATACCGGACAGCGAACACTGAAGCTTTCTTT
NA	TRBV19	NA	TRBJ1-5	CASSIAGYSNQPQHF	TGTGCCAGTAGTATCGCAGGGTATAGCAATCAGCCCCAGCATTTT
TRBD2	TRBV6-5	NA	TRBJ2-2	CASSYETSPGELFF	TGTGCCAGCAGTTACGAGACTAGCCCCGGGGAGCTGTTTTTT
NA	TRBV24-1	NA	TRBJ2-2	CATSDFGATGELFF	TGTGCCACCAGTGATTTTGGGGCCACCGGGGAGCTGTTTTTT
TRBD2	TRBV2	once	TRBJ2-3	CASKIGTRDTQYF	TGTGCCAGCAAAATAGGGACTAGGGATACGCAGTATTTT
TRBD1	TRBV20-1	once	TRBJ1-1	CSQGVREAFF	TGCAGCCAGGGGGTGAGGGAGGCTTTCTTT
NA	TRBV7-2	NA	TRBJ2-6	CASSLNSRAGANVLTF	TGTGCCAGCAGCTTAAATAGCCGGGCTGGGGCCAACGTCCTGACTTTC
TRBD2	TRBV11-2	NA	TRBJ2-1	CASSRSGAHAGNEQFF	TGTGCCAGCAGCCGAAGCGGGGCCCACGCGGGAAATGAGCAGTTCTTC
NA	TRBV4-2	once	TRBJ1-6	CASSPVDTSRNSPLHF	TGTGCCAGCAGCCCTGTCGACACATCCCGTAATTCACCCCTCCACTTT
NA	TRBV28	many	TRBJ1-5	CASGQGNQPQHF	TGTGCCAGCGGCCAGGGGAATCAGCCCCAGCATTTT
TRBD1	TRBV11-2	NA	TRBJ2-2	CASSPRQGYTGELFF	TGTGCCAGCAGCCCAAGACAGGGATACACCGGGGAGCTGTTTTTT
NA	TRBV6-6	few	TRBJ1-5	CASSYGDSNQPQHF	TGTGCCAGCAGTTACGGAGATAGCAATCAGCCCCAGCATTTT
NA	TRBV5-1	NA	TRBJ1-2	CASSLRSEGGSGYGYTF	TGCGCCAGCAGCTTGCGGTCGGAGGGAGGTAGTGGCTATGGCTACACCTTC
NA	TRBV19	NA	TRBJ1-1	CASSISAGGTEAFF	TGTGCCAGTAGTATTAGCGCGGGGGGCACTGAAGCTTTCTTT
NA	TRBV6-5	once	TRBJ1-2	CASSSPHAEGYGYTF	TGTGCCAGCAGTTCCCCACATGCAGAGGGCTATGGCTACACCTTC
TRBD1	TRBV6-2/TRBV6-3	NA	TRBJ1-5	CASSYSQPGQGGNQPQHF	TGTGCCAGCAGTTACTCTCAGCCGGGACAGGGGGGAAATCAGCCCCAGCATTTT
TRBD2	TRBV29-1	once	TRBJ2-1	CSVASGGSSYNEQFF	TGCAGCGTTGCCAGCGGGGGGAGCTCCTACAATGAGCAGTTCTTC
TRBD2	TRBV6-5	NA	TRBJ2-7	CASMESGGVTYEQYF	TGTGCCAGCATGGAAAGCGGGGGGGTAACCTACGAGCAGTACTTC
TRBD1	TRBV13	NA	TRBJ1-1	CASSLQGFTEAFF	TGTGCCAGCAGCCTACAGGGGTTCACTGAAGCTTTCTTT
TRBD2	TRBV6-5	NA	TRBJ2-3	CASSYPSGGDTDTQYF	TGTGCCAGCAGTTACCCCAGCGGGGGGGACACAGATACGCAGTATTTT
NA	TRBV10-2	NA	TRBJ1-1	CASLSRGNTEAFF	TGCGCCAGCCTATCGCGAGGGAACACTGAAGCTTTCTTT
NA	TRBV6-5	NA	TRBJ1-2	CASSYSTGGYGYTF	TGTGCCAGCAGTTACTCGACCGGGGGCTATGGCTACACCTTC
NA	TRBV7-2	few	TRBJ2-2	CASTPRGGNTGELFF	TGTGCCAGCACTCCCCGGGGAGGGAACACCGGGGAGCTGTTTTTT
NA	TRBV21-1	NA	TRBJ1-1	CASSKDHIEGVQGVNTEAFF	TGTGCCAGCAGCAAAGACCATATAGAGGGGGTACAGGGTGTGAACACTGAAGCTTTCTTT
NA	TRBV24-1	NA	TRBJ2-5	CATSEFAGETQYF	TGTGCCACCAGTGAGTTCGCGGGAGAGACCCAGTACTTC
TRBD1	TRBV30	NA	TRBJ2-5	CAWKGQNQETQYF	TGTGCCTGGAAGGGACAGAACCAAGAGACCCAGTACTTC
TRBD1	TRBV18	NA	TRBJ1-4	CASSPPGDRETNEKLFF	TGTGCCAGCTCACCACCAGGGGACAGGGAAACTAATGAAAAACTGTTTTTT
NA	TRBV6-6	NA	TRBJ2-7	CASSIRADSYEQYF	TGTGCCAGCAGTATAAGAGCCGACAGCTACGAGCAGTACTTC
TRBD1	TRBV5-1	once	TRBJ1-1	CASSWGQGMPEAFF	TGCGCCAGCAGCTGGGGACAGGGGATGCCTGAAGCTTTCTTT
NA	TRBV30	NA	TRBJ2-1	CAWRASSYNEQFF	TGTGCCTGGAGGGCTAGCTCCTACAATGAGCAGTTCTTC
TRBD1	TRBV18	NA	TRBJ2-3	CASSPFAGTGGMATQYF	TGTGCCAGCTCACCCTTCGCCGGGACAGGGGGAATGGCTACGCAGTATTTT
TRBD1	TRBV7-2	NA	TRBJ1-2	CASSPDRGRSGYTF	TGTGCCAGCAGCCCCGACAGGGGGCGTTCAGGCTACACCTTC